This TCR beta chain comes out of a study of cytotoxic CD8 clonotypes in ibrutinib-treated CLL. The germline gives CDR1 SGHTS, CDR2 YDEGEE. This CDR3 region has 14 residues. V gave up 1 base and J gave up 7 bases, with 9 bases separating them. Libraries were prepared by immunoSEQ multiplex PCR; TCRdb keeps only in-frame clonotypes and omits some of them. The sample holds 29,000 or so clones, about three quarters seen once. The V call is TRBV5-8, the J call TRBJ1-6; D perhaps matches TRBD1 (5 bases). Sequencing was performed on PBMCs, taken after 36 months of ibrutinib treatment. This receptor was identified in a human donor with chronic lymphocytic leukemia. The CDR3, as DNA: TGTGCCAGCAGCTTGATACAGGCAAATTCACCCCTCCACTTT. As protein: CASSLIQANSPLHF. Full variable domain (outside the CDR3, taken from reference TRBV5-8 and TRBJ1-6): EAGVTQSPTHLIKTRGQQATLRCSPISGHTSVYWYQQALGLGLQFLLWYDEGEERNRGNFPPRFSGRQFPNYSSELNVNALELEDSALYLCASSLIQANSPLHFGNGTRLTVT.